This T cell receptor beta chain comes out of a study of type 1 regulatory T cells. TCRdb reanalysed the reads using MiXCR and keeps one entry per CDR3 protein. In the table there are about 62,000 distinct CDR3 sequences, roughly two thirds of which are singletons. On this clonotype: The antigen remains unidentified.

Sequences were obtained from cultured non-Tr1 T cells, either the whole culture or a sorted T cell fraction (not recorded which). This TCR derives from a human donor in good health.

The CDR3 region is CSARVDSLNTEAFF. The CDR3 DNA is TGCAGTGCTAGAGTCGACTCATTGAACACTGAAGCTTTCTTT. The chain couples TRBV20-1 to TRBJ1-1, with no clear D. CDR1 and CDR2 (germline): DFQATT, SNEGSKA (reference sequence). V lost 1 base and J lost 0, with 9 bases in between. The CDR3 sequence is 14 residues long.